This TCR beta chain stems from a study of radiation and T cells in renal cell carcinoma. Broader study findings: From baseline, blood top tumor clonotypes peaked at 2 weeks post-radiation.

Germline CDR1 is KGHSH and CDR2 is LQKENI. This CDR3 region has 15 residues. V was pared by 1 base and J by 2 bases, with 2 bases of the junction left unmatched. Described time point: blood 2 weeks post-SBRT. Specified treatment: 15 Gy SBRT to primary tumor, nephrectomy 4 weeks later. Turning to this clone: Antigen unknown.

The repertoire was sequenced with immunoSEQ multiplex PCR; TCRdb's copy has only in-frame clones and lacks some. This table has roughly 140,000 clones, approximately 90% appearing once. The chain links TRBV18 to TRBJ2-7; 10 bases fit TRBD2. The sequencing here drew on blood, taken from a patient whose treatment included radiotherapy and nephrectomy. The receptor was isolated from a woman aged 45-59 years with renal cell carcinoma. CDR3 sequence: CASSPRTSGAYEQYF. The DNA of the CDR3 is TGTGCCAGCTCACCACGTACTAGCGGGGCCTACGAGCAGTACTTC.